A single sample is the source of the 11 T cell receptor beta chains below, sequenced in a study of CD8 T cells in Susac syndrome. RNA amounts of roughly 0.45 to 1 ug underwent reverse transcription with random hexamers. TCRdb analysed the immunoSEQ multiplex PCR reads with MiXCR anew, one entry per CDR3 protein. The repertoire has around 200,000 distinct CDR3 sequences, roughly 95% of them found once; the top ten carry 0.093%. Sequencing was done on a sample of CD4+ T cells from PBMCs. The receptors here all came from a human donor with multiple sclerosis.

V and J are TRBV7-2 and TRBJ1-2, with D maybe TRBD1 (6 bases). The CDR3 extends over 16 amino acids. The V end was cut by 2 bases, the J end by 4 bases, with 17 bases between. Germline assignment: CDR1 SGHTA and CDR2 FQGNSA. CDR3 sequence reads: CASSLRALGRGYGYTF. In DNA, the CDR3 is TGTGCCAGCAGCTTACGTGCTCTGGGCAGGGGCTATGGCTACACCTTC.

This rearrangement joins TRBV24-1 to TRBJ2-7; TRBD2 agrees at 9 bases. The CDR3 has 15 amino acids. Germline loops: CDR1 KGHDR, CDR2 SFDVKD. V lost 3 bases, J lost 3 bases, and 5 bases stayed unmatched. CDR3 coding DNA: TGTGCCACCAGTGATCCGAGCGGGGGGCTCTACGAGCAGTACTTC. Translating it yields CATSDPSGGLYEQYF.

The chain links TRBV5-1 to TRBJ1-2; D call uncertain. Germline loops: CDR1 SGHRS, CDR2 YFSETQ. V was shortened by 0 bases and J by 4 bases, with 7 bases between the two germline ends. CDR3 size: 13 residues. CDR3: CASSLVGSYGYTF. The CDR3 nucleotides read TGCGCCAGCAGCTTGGTCGGCAGCTATGGCTACACCTTC.

The chain is built from TRBV5-1 and TRBJ2-3; D is ambiguous. The length of the CDR3 is 13 residues. Between the trimmed V and J ends, which lost 0 bases and 5 bases, there was a span of 7 bases. Looked up from germline, CDR1 is SGHRS and CDR2 is YFSETQ. CDR3 sequence (DNA): TGCGCCAGCAGCTTGGCCGGTCGAGATACGCAGTATTTT. Translation gives CASSLAGRDTQYF.

The V gene is TRBV20-1, the J gene TRBJ2-1; TRBD2 aligns across 7 bases. The CDR3 extends over 14 amino acids. The V and J ends lost 6 bases and 7 bases, in that order; junction bases with no gene match: 12. The germline CDR1 and CDR2 sequences are DFQATT and SNEGSKA (reference sequence). CDR3: CSAFWRGRLNEQFF. CDR3 in DNA: TGCAGTGCCTTCTGGCGGGGGAGGTTAAATGAGCAGTTCTTC.

This chain links TRBV3-1 with TRBJ1-2; 7 bases line up with TRBD1. V was clipped by 4 bases and J by 7 bases; unmatched bases: 3. In germline, CDR1 is LGHDT, CDR2 YNNKEL (reference sequence). The CDR3 has 12 amino acids. The chain's CDR3 is CASSLGTVGYTF. The CDR3 DNA follows: TGTGCCAGCAGCCTAGGGACAGTTGGCTACACCTTC.

The gene calls are TRBV29-1 and TRBJ2-4, with D perhaps matching TRBD2 (6 bases). Per the germline V gene, CDR1 is SQVTM and CDR2 is ANQGSEA. The ends were cut back, 1 base at V and 2 bases at J, with 12 bases in the middle. The CDR3 consists of 15 residues. In DNA, the CDR3 is TGCAGCGTTGAAGGGGAGGAGGGTCCCAAAAACATTCAGTACTTC. Translating it yields CSVEGEEGPKNIQYF.

The V gene is TRBV20-1, the J gene TRBJ2-5; the D gene is possibly TRBD1 (5 bases). V was clipped by 0 bases and J by 5 bases, with 16 bases between them. The germline V gene encodes CDR1 DFQATT and CDR2 SNEGSKA (reference sequence). The CDR3 spans 15 residues. CDR3 DNA: TGCAGTGCTAGAGATTCGAGGTCCCAGGGCGAGACCCAGTACTTC. As protein: CSARDSRSQGETQYF.

This rearrangement joins TRBV20-1 to TRBJ2-1, with 15 nucleotides matching TRBD2. The CDR3 covers 16 residues. CDR1 is DFQATT, CDR2 SNEGSKA, per germline (reference sequence). V dropped 4 bases and J dropped 5; count of bases not matched to a gene: 6. CDR3 region: CSATGTSGGLNNEQFF. The CDR3 nucleotides read TGCAGTGCTACCGGGACTAGCGGGGGGCTGAACAATGAGCAGTTCTTC.

This clonotype has only one observation. V is TRBV20-1 and J is TRBJ2-7; D remains ambiguous. Germline CDR1 is DFQATT and CDR2 is SNEGSKA (reference sequence). V lost 3 bases and J 1 base, leaving 10 bases between the germline ends. This CDR3 region has 13 residues. CDR3 protein: CSARRQQSYEQYF. The CDR3 coding sequence is TGCAGTGCTAGGCGTCAGCAGTCCTACGAGCAGTACTTC.

The J gene is TRBJ2-3, the V gene TRBV25-1; 9 bases line up with TRBD1. The J segment lost 4 bases and the V segment lost 8 bases, leaving 10 bases of the junction unmatched. CDR3 size: 15 residues. The germline V gene has CDR1 MGHDK and CDR2 SYGVNS. The CDR3 DNA is TGTGCCAGCCAGGTCGGACAGGGGAGCTCAGATACGCAGTATTTT. It specifies CASQVGQGSSDTQYF.